Below are 29 T cell receptor beta chains sequenced from a single sample in a study of CD8+ T cells in alopecia areata. The sequencing template was cDNA reverse transcribed from extracted RNA. Profiled with immunoSEQ multiplex PCR; TCRdb holds only in-frame clones, not every one. The table includes roughly 200,000 clones, about 60% detected once. The treatment: oral pan-JAK inhibitor, 5-10 mg twice daily. The starting material was CD4+ T cells sorted from blood, obtained at week 4, from a patient treated with tofacitinib. Source of these receptors: a human donor with alopecia areata.

This chain connects TRBV7-2 to TRBJ2-4, with D tentatively TRBD1 (5 bases). Per the germline V gene, CDR1 is SGHTA and CDR2 is FQGNSA. The CDR3 consists of 14 residues. V lost 5 bases and J lost 0, with 8 bases in between. The CDR3 DNA sequence: TGTGCCAGCAGCGGCAGGGTAGCCAAAAACATTCAGTACTTC. It specifies CASSGRVAKNIQYF.

V is TRBV2 and J is TRBJ2-5; weak D call: TRBD2 (7 bases). Germline V lookup: CDR1 SNHLY, CDR2 FYNNEI. Trimming took 9 bases from V and 9 from J, leaving 20 bases between them. CDR3 length equals 13 residues. The CDR3, as DNA: TGTGCCAGTGCTGGGGGGGGCGTAGGGGCCCAGTACTTC. It codes for CASAGGGVGAQYF.

In its sample, this clone was seen once. This chain joins TRBV30 and TRBJ1-2; D not certain. The CDR3 runs to 12 residues. From germline, CDR1 is GTSNPN and CDR2 SVGIG (reference sequence). Between the trimmed V and J ends, which lost 3 bases and 4 bases, there was a span of 9 bases. The chain's CDR3 is CAWRGASYGYTF. CDR3 nucleotide sequence: TGTGCCTGGAGAGGCGCAAGCTATGGCTACACCTTC.

The rearrangement links TRBV5-1 to TRBJ2-1; D unclear. Germline CDR1 is SGHRS and CDR2 is YFSETQ. The CDR3 consists of 14 residues. Between the trimmed V and J ends, which lost 5 bases and 3 bases, there was a span of 12 bases. Here the CDR3 DNA reads TGCGCCAGCAGATCGGAGTTCGGCTACAATGAGCAGTTCTTC. This gives the protein CASRSEFGYNEQFF.

This chain connects TRBV29-1 to TRBJ2-5; TRBD1 matches at 7 bases. CDR3 length: 13 residues. The V and J ends lost 8 bases and 3 bases, in that order; junction bases with no gene match: 9. CDR1 and CDR2 from the germline V gene are SQVTM and ANQGSEA. The CDR3 DNA is TGCAGCTTACGAGGGACAGAGAAAGAGACCCAGTACTTC. Residues: CSLRGTEKETQYF.

CDR3 DNA: TGTGCCAGCAGTTTACTGACGACTCCCCTCCGGGGCGAGGAGACCCAGTACTTC. This sequence encodes CASSLLTTPLRGEETQYF. V is TRBV27 and J is TRBJ2-5; D may match TRBD1 or TRBD2 (5 bases each). V was clipped by 2 bases and J by 5 bases, with 24 bases between them. CDR1 MNHEY and CDR2 SMNVEV come from the germline V gene (reference sequence). This CDR3 contains 18 residues.

J is TRBJ2-2 and V is TRBV30; TRBD1 is a possible D gene (7 bases). Germline loops: CDR1 GTSNPN, CDR2 SVGIG (reference sequence). V lost 2 bases, J lost 2 bases, and 12 bases lay in between. This CDR3 has 15 amino acids. The CDR3: CAWSPGGTNTGELFF. CDR3 bases: TGTGCCTGGAGTCCAGGGGGGACAAACACCGGGGAGCTGTTTTTT.

The V gene is TRBV5-4, the J gene TRBJ2-5; possible D gene TRBD1, 6 bases. The germline V gene encodes CDR1 SGHNT and CDR2 YYREEE (reference sequence). This CDR3 is 12 amino acids long. Trimming took 9 bases from V and 2 from J, leaving 11 bases between them. The CDR3: CATGQIQETQYF. The CDR3 DNA follows: TGTGCCACCGGACAGATACAAGAGACCCAGTACTTC.

J is TRBJ1-6 and V is TRBV30; weak D call: TRBD1 (5 bases). V was cut by 2 bases and J by 8 bases, with 16 bases left in between. Per the germline V gene, CDR1 is GTSNPN and CDR2 is SVGIG (reference sequence). CDR3 length: 15 amino acids. The CDR3 DNA reads TGTGCCTGGAGTCTCGGGACTGCTGGGGATTCACCCCTCCACTTT. The encoded protein is CAWSLGTAGDSPLHF.

The chain links TRBV29-1 to TRBJ2-7; tentatively, D is TRBD2 (6 bases). Germline-derived CDR1 and CDR2 are SQVTM and ANQGSEA. The CDR3 runs 15 residues. Between the trimmed V and J ends, which lost 2 bases and 6 bases, there was a span of 20 bases. The CDR3 DNA reads TGCAGCGTTGAAAGCGGAGGGGTTCCCGGACGCGAGCAGTACTTC. This gives the protein CSVESGGVPGREQYF.

This rearrangement joins TRBV7-2 to TRBJ2-7; D perhaps matches TRBD1 (5 bases). Germline V lookup: CDR1 SGHTA, CDR2 FQGNSA. The germline V and J ends were trimmed by 4 bases and 4 bases, with 17 bases remaining between them. The CDR3 has 15 amino acids. CDR3 in DNA: TGTGCCAGCAGCTCGCGTAGGGGTTATAGGTACGAGCAGTACTTC. Its protein is CASSSRRGYRYEQYF.

This chain connects TRBV5-4 to TRBJ2-1; D perhaps matches TRBD1 (6 bases). V lost 1 base, J lost 7 bases, and 18 bases lay in between. Germline lookup yields CDR1 SGHNT and CDR2 YYREEE (reference sequence). CDR3 length equals 16 residues. The CDR3 spells CASSLSAGTNRNEQFF. CDR3 in DNA: TGTGCCAGCAGCTTGAGTGCAGGGACAAACCGAAATGAGCAGTTCTTC.

There are a few counts of this clone. The gene calls are TRBV6-5 and TRBJ2-5, with a weak D call TRBD1 (6 bases). Gene TRBJ2-7 matches the end of the DNA better, so the J call may be wrong. Germline CDR1 and CDR2: MNHEY and SVGAGI. The CDR3 spans 13 residues. The CDR3 sequence is CASYPQGSYEQYF. The CDR3 DNA is TGTGCCAGCTACCCTCAGGGGTCCTACGAGCAGTACTTC.

With respect to this clone: This sample includes further DNA sequences coding for the same CDR3. The chain couples TRBV30 to TRBJ2-3, with 7 bases lining up with TRBD1. The V and J ends lost 0 bases and 0 bases, in that order; junction bases with no gene match: 0. The CDR3 runs 14 residues. The germline V gene encodes CDR1 GTSNPN and CDR2 SVGIG (reference sequence). CDR3 DNA sequence: TGTGCCTGGAGTGTGGGACAGAGCACAGATACGCAGTATTTT. Residues: CAWSVGQSTDTQYF.

This clone was seen many times. This chain links TRBV5-1 with TRBJ2-5; TRBD1 matches at 7 bases. V shed 1 base, J shed 3 bases, and the junction held 3 bases outside the gene matches. Looked up from germline, CDR1 is SGHRS and CDR2 is YFSETQ. CDR3 length: 14 residues. CDR3 DNA sequence: TGCGCCAGCAGCTTGCGTACAGGGGAAGAGACCCAGTACTTC. Protein sequence: CASSLRTGEETQYF.

The J gene is TRBJ1-6, the V gene TRBV7-2, with a tentative D call TRBD1 (5 bases). V lost 2 bases, J lost 9 bases, and 11 bases lay in between. Looked up from germline, CDR1 is SGHTA and CDR2 is FQGNSA. The CDR3 contains 14 residues. The CDR3 loop is CASSLLGGASPLHF. The CDR3 DNA is TGTGCCAGCAGCTTATTAGGCGGGGCTTCACCCCTCCACTTT. The variable domain in full, with the rest retrieved from reference TRBV7-2 and TRBJ1-6, is GAGVSQSPSNKVTEKGKDVELRCDPISGHTALYWYRQSLGQGLEFLIYFQGNSAPDKSGLPSDRFSAERTGGSVSTLTIQRTQQEDSAVYLCASSLLGGASPLHFGNGTRLTVT.

The CDR3 loop is CASSPGTSGMNNEQFF. In nucleotides, the CDR3 is TGTGCCAGCAGCCCCGGGACTAGCGGCATGAACAATGAGCAGTTCTTC. The chain combines TRBV4-2 with TRBJ2-1; 11 bases match TRBD2. CDR3 length equals 16 residues. V trimming: 4 bases; J trimming: 5 bases; junction bases outside the gene matches: 7. Germline V gives CDR1 LGHNA, CDR2 YNFKEQ.

The chain carries TRBV10-3 and TRBJ2-5; D gene unclear. Germline V gene data show CDR1 as ENHRY and CDR2 as SYGVKD. V dropped 1 base and J dropped 5 bases, with 8 bases sitting between them. The CDR3 has 13 residues. The CDR3 DNA sequence: TGTGCCATCAGTGAGTTAAATTGGGAGACCCAGTACTTC. Translated, it gives CAISELNWETQYF.

This chain joins TRBV29-1 and TRBJ2-3; D is ambiguous. The CDR3 sequence is 11 residues long. From germline, CDR1 is SQVTM and CDR2 ANQGSEA. V lost 7 bases, J lost 5 bases, and 10 bases lay in between. The CDR3 sequence is CSGATGDTQYF. The CDR3 DNA follows: TGCAGCGGAGCCACCGGAGATACGCAGTATTTT.

The V gene is TRBV30, the J gene TRBJ1-2; TRBD1 is a possible D gene (6 bases). Trimming removed 3 bases from V and 8 bases from J, with 22 bases in between. Germline assignment: CDR1 GTSNPN and CDR2 SVGIG (reference sequence). The CDR3 has 15 residues. The CDR3 sequence is CAWRKLKGVMEGYTF. The CDR3, as DNA: TGTGCCTGGAGGAAGTTGAAGGGGGTAATGGAGGGCTACACCTTC.

The chain joins TRBV5-1 to TRBJ2-3; the D gene could be TRBD1 or TRBD2 (5 bases each). Germline CDR1 reads SGHRS; CDR2 reads YFSETQ. V lost 3 bases to trimming and J lost 5 bases, with 10 bases between them. This CDR3 comprises 13 residues. This CDR3 reads CASSWGIQDTQYF. The CDR3 DNA reads as TGCGCCAGCAGCTGGGGGATCCAAGATACGCAGTATTTT.

The chain is built from TRBV6-6 and TRBJ2-1; tentative D call: TRBD1 (6 bases). The germline V and J ends were trimmed by 6 bases and 5 bases, with 14 bases remaining between them. Germline CDR1 and CDR2: MNHNY and SVGAGI (reference sequence). The CDR3 totals 14 residues. Here the CDR3 DNA reads TGTGCCAGCAGCCGGCGACAGGACCACAATGAGCAGTTCTTC. Translation: CASSRRQDHNEQFF.

This sequence joins TRBV6-1 and TRBJ2-5; 11 bases match TRBD2. With V trimmed by 4 bases and J by 0 bases, 4 bases remained unmatched. The CDR3 covers 16 residues. Germline CDR1 and CDR2: MNHNS and SASEGT. CDR3 in DNA: TGTGCCAGCAGTGGCAGACTAGCGGGGAACCAAGAGACCCAGTACTTC. It is translated as CASSGRLAGNQETQYF.

V usage is TRBV19 and J usage is TRBJ1-2, with D perhaps matching TRBD1 (5 bases). Trimming shortened V by 3 bases and J by 6 bases, and 14 bases separated the two germline ends. Germline CDR1 LNHDA, CDR2 SQIVND (reference sequence). The CDR3 has 14 residues. The CDR3 sequence is CASSIIRVENGYTF. As DNA, the CDR3 is TGTGCCAGTAGTATTATCAGGGTTGAGAATGGCTACACCTTC. The whole variable domain, remainder taken from reference TRBV19 and TRBJ1-2, is DGGITQSPKYLFRKEGQNVTLSCEQNLNHDAMYWYRQDPGQGLRLIYYSQIVNDFQKGDIAEGYSVSREKKESFPLTVTSAQKNPTAFYLCASSIIRVENGYTFGSGTRLTVV.

V gene TRBV29-1 combines with J gene TRBJ2-5, with D possibly being TRBD1 or TRBD2 (5 bases each). The CDR3 sequence is 13 residues long. The V end lost 8 bases, the J end lost 5 bases, and 18 bases lay between the germline ends. CDR1 SQVTM and CDR2 ANQGSEA come from the germline V gene. In DNA, the CDR3 is TGCAGCTCCAAGAAGGGCAGGGAGGAGACCCAGTACTTC. As protein: CSSKKGREETQYF.

In regard to this clone: An end of the junction differs from the germline gene, which may be a read error. Here the CDR3 DNA reads TGTGCCGGGAGTTACGGACTAGCGGGCATGGCGTCGGATACGCAGTATTTT. Its protein product is CAGSYGLAGMASDTQYF. The gene calls are TRBV30 and TRBJ2-3; 11 nucleotides match TRBD2. Germline values: CDR1 GTSNPN, CDR2 SVGIG (reference sequence). This CDR3 contains 17 residues.

The J gene is TRBJ1-6, the V gene TRBV19; D unclear. The CDR3 runs to 15 residues. Per germline, CDR1 LNHDA and CDR2 SQIVND (reference sequence). V shed 3 bases and J shed 8 bases, with 14 bases lying between them. CDR3: CASSIGPTGDSPLHF. In DNA, the CDR3 is TGTGCCAGTAGTATCGGTCCCACGGGTGATTCACCCCTCCACTTT.

This clone was counted between two and nine times. The chain carries TRBV11-2 and TRBJ1-1; weak D call: TRBD1 (5 bases). There are 15 residues in the CDR3. CDR1 SGHAT and CDR2 FQNNGV come from the germline V gene. V lost 4 bases and J lost 5, with 17 bases in between. CDR3 protein: CASSSGFHKGTEAFF. DNA for the CDR3: TGTGCCAGCAGCTCCGGGTTTCACAAGGGGACTGAAGCTTTCTTT.

The chain recombines TRBV4-2 with TRBJ1-5; 11 bases map to TRBD1. V shed 3 bases and J 6 bases; nucleotides not matched to a gene: 4. CDR1 is LGHNA, CDR2 YNFKEQ, per germline. The CDR3 covers 15 residues. CDR3 loop: CASSQRTGGGQPQHF. The CDR3 DNA reads as TGTGCCAGCAGCCAGAGGACAGGGGGCGGTCAGCCCCAGCATTTT.